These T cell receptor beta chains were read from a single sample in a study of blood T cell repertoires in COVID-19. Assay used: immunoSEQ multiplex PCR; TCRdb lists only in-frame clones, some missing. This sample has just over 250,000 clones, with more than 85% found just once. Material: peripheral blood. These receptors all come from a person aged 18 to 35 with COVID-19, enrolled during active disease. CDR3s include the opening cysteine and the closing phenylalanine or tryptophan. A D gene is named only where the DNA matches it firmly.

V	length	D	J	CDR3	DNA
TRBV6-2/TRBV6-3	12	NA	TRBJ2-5	CASSYSRLDRDF	TGTGCCAGCAGTTACAGTCGGCTAGATCGAGACTTC
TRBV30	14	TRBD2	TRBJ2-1	CAWDISGIASEQFF	TGTGCCTGGGACATTAGCGGGATCGCTTCTGAGCAGTTCTTC
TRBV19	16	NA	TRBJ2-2	CASSIHGTTLTGELFF	TGTGCCAGTAGTATCCACGGGACAACTCTCACCGGGGAGCTGTTTTTT
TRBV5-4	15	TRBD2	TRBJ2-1	CASSFEAGGYNEQFF	TGTGCCAGCAGCTTTGAGGCGGGGGGGTACAATGAGCAGTTCTTC
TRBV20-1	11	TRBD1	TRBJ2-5	CSSRQGETQYF	TGCAGTTCCAGACAGGGAGAGACCCAGTACTTC
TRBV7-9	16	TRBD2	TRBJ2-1	CASSPFELAGGHEQFF	TGTGCCAGCAGCCCCTTTGAACTAGCGGGAGGGCATGAGCAGTTCTTC
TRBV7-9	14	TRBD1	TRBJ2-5	CASSGTVSSGTQYF	TGTGCCAGCAGCGGGACAGTGTCCTCAGGAACCCAGTACTTC
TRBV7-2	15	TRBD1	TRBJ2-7	CASSINRGRKSEQYF	TGTGCCAGCAGTATAAACAGGGGGCGAAAGAGCGAGCAGTACTTC
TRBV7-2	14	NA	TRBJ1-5	CASSPGAGNQPQHF	TGTGCCAGCAGCCCAGGAGCGGGCAATCAGCCCCAGCATTTT
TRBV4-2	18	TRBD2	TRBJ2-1	CASSRGGSGSLGYNEQFF	TGTGCCAGCAGCCGTGGGGGTAGCGGGAGTCTAGGGTACAATGAGCAGTTCTTC
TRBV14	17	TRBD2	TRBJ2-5	CASSQGRLAGLQETQYF	TGTGCCAGCAGCCAAGGGAGGCTAGCGGGTCTACAAGAGACCCAGTACTTC
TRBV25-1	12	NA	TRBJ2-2	CASSTGPGELFF	TGTGCCAGCAGTACAGGGCCCGGGGAGCTGTTTTTT
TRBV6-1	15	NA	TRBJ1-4	CASSEVPGTNEKLFF	TGTGCCAGCAGTGAAGTCCCAGGGACTAATGAAAAACTGTTTTTT